In its sample, the clone carrying this T cell receptor beta chain was seen many times. The antigen is unknown. Germline lookup yields CDR1 SGDLS and CDR2 YYNGEE. This CDR3 is built from 15 residues. The V end lost 2 bases, the J end lost 1 base, and 12 bases lay between the germline ends. The TCR cDNA carried a universal primer site and UMIs from 5'RACE template switching. TCRdb itself ran the 5' RACE reads through MiXCR, one entry per CDR3 protein. The data show 300,000 to 350,000 distinct CDR3 sequences, 3.5% to 4.5% seen once. The data are from a study of T cells after yellow fever vaccination. Overall study findings and caveats: Overlap between CD4 and CD8 compartments was detected for a small share of clonotypes. Secondary responses were weaker yet peaked faster, day 5 versus 15. Detected again after the booster were most primary-vaccination clones, at 95% to 98% CD4 and 70% to 90% CD8.

V and J are TRBV9 and TRBJ1-1, with unresolved D. The specimen comprised PBMCs, sampled 15 days after the yellow fever booster vaccination. The clonotype originates from a man between 18 and 29 years old who received the YFV17D yellow fever vaccine. The CDR3 protein is CASSVDGHGNTEAFF. CDR3 nucleotide sequence: TGTGCCAGCAGCGTGGACGGGCATGGGAACACTGAAGCTTTCTTT.